This T cell receptor beta chain comes out of a study of beta chain features in type 1 diabetes. Trimming took 9 bases from V and 4 from J; bases not matched to a gene: 6. The CDR3 covers 14 residues. Germline CDR1 and CDR2: SNHLY and FYNNEI. Cells sorted by CD45RO/CCR7/CD25/CD127/CD95/CD27 comprised CD4+ naive, central memory, regulatory and stem cell-like memory cells. cDNA synthesis used the whole RNA isolate, giving expressed TCRB sequences. Repertoires were generated with immunoSEQ multiplex PCR, while TCRdb's copy carries only in-frame clones and drops some. This table has about 140,000 clones, roughly 9.3% appearing once.

The specimen sequenced was central memory CD4+ T cells from blood. The V call is TRBV2, the J call TRBJ2-7; 13 nucleotides agree with TRBD2. The source is a woman aged 40-49 years in good health. The CDR3 DNA sequence: TGTGCCAGTGTTCCGGGACTAGCGGGGTACGAGCAGTACTTC. This translates into CASVPGLAGYEQYF. Drawing the rest from reference TRBV2 and TRBJ2-7, the complete variable domain is EPEVTQTPSHQVTQMGQEVILRCVPISNHLYFYWYRQILGQKVEFLVSFYNNEISEKSEIFDDQFSVERPDGSNFTLKIRSTKLEDSAMYFCASVPGLAGYEQYFGPGTRLTVT.